Below, 6 T cell receptor beta chains from the same sample are listed, as sequenced in a study of identifying expanded T cells in peripheral blood (dated by TCRdb to the late 2010s). To prepare the library, the immunoSEQ multiplex PCR assay was applied. This immuneACCESS table, as held by TCRdb, lists in-frame sequences with V and J called but not all clones. Of the missing ones, under half trace to an unresolved V gene in checked studies; the others have no known cause. The sample includes about 82,000 clones, with 85% to 90% observed a single time. Approximately 7% of the sample lies in the top ten. Sequenced sample: blood. The receptor set was obtained from a person aged 18 to 70 in good health.

Turning to this clone: A junction end diverges from the germline sequence, so it may reflect a read error. The chain links TRBV6-1 to TRBJ1-6; unclear D gene. The germline V gene encodes CDR1 MNHNS and CDR2 SASEGT. This CDR3 region has 13 residues. CDR3 sequence: CASTEAYNSPLHF. The CDR3 DNA is TGTGCCAGCACTGAAGCCTATAATTCACCCCTCCACTTT.

The chain uses TRBV30 and TRBJ1-1; D remains unclear. The CDR3 is 14 amino acids. The germline gives CDR1 GTSNPN, CDR2 SVGIG (reference sequence). V lost 8 bases, J lost 1 base, and 17 bases lay in between. The CDR3 DNA follows: TGTGCCGCGAAAACCGGGGTACCGAACACTGAAGCTTTCTTT. This translates into CAAKTGVPNTEAFF.

The chain employs TRBV4-1 and TRBJ2-7; D tentatively fits TRBD1 or TRBD2 (7 bases each). Trimming took 4 bases from V and 4 from J, leaving 14 bases between them. The germline CDR1 and CDR2 sequences are MGHRA and YSYEKL. The length of the CDR3 is 14 residues. The CDR3 protein is CASSPGEGAYEQYF. CDR3 DNA sequence: TGCGCCAGCAGCCCGGGGGAGGGGGCTTACGAGCAGTACTTC.

This chain joins TRBV11-2 and TRBJ1-2; 8 bases match TRBD1. The CDR3 length is 15 residues. The germline gives CDR1 SGHAT, CDR2 FQNNGV. V shed 4 bases and J 4 bases; nucleotides not matched to a gene: 8. This CDR3 reads CASSSNRGRSYGYTF. The CDR3, as DNA: TGTGCCAGCAGCTCTAACAGGGGGAGAAGCTATGGCTACACCTTC.

The V gene is TRBV11-2, the J gene TRBJ1-1, with D hard to call. Germline V gene data show CDR1 as SGHAT and CDR2 as FQNNGV. The CDR3 covers 12 residues. V lost 5 bases and J 7 bases, leaving 11 bases between the germline ends. CDR3 region: CASSPAGFEAFF. CDR3 sequence (DNA): TGTGCCAGCAGCCCCGCGGGCTTTGAAGCTTTCTTT.

The chain is built from TRBV29-1 and TRBJ2-1; TRBD2 matches 7 bases. The germline gives CDR1 SQVTM, CDR2 ANQGSEA. This CDR3 is built from 15 residues. Trimming at V came to 7 bases and at J to 2 bases, leaving 11 bases not matched to a gene. In nucleotides, the CDR3 is TGCAGCGAATCGAGAGGGAGCGGGACCTACAATGAGCAGTTCTTC. Encoded protein: CSESRGSGTYNEQFF.